The clone carrying this T cell receptor (beta chain) was seen a few times. Its specificity is unknown. This sample is part of a study of cytomegalovirus exposure and HLA in healthy donors. The PCR used 60 Vbeta and 13 Jbeta primers. The data were produced by immunoSEQ multiplex PCR, yet TCRdb's version contains in-frame clones alone and is incomplete. The sample has 200,000 to 300,000 clones, roughly 81% seen once; the top ten hold about 0.22%. General study findings and limits: Later on, analysis showed that most CMV-associated TCR beta chains appeared to be HLA-restricted. TCR beta sequences reportedly predicted most subjects' HLA-A and HLA-B alleles accurately.

Every donor was a healthy person donating bone marrow. Germline V gene sequence: CDR1 MGHRA, CDR2 YSYEKL. The CDR3 runs 16 residues. The V end lost 0 bases, the J end lost 0 bases, and 9 bases lay between the germline ends. The V and J genes are TRBV4-1 and TRBJ1-5, with D possibly being TRBD1 (5 bases). The sample taken for sequencing was PBMCs. The sequence was collected from a girl aged 2-10 years in good health and CMV-seronegative. The CDR3 DNA is TGCGCCAGCAGCCAAGAAGGGACTTATAGCAATCAGCCCCAGCATTTT. Translated, it gives CASSQEGTYSNQPQHF.